This T cell receptor (beta chain) stems from a study of spatial heterogeneity in lung cancer. Overall study context: An average of more than ten raw reads was observed per unique TCR and UMI combination.

Study outcomes and limitations: Follow-up blood showed ubiquitous expanded tumor TCRs less than blood at resection did.

About this clonotype itself: Its specificity is unknown. This beta chain is a stray sequence in a library constructed for alpha chains; its clone size is not meaningful.

Every TCR cDNA molecule carried a tag that served as a unique molecular identifier. Using its own MiXCR run on the 5' RACE reads, TCRdb lists one record per CDR3 protein. The data hold several thousand distinct CDR3 sequences, with around 32% observed a single time. V was clipped by 5 bases and J by 2 bases; unmatched bases: 10. The CDR3 length is 17 residues. Per germline, CDR1 SGHNT and CDR2 YENEEA. Time point noted: sample taken at primary tumor resection. Whole RNA was taken from tumor, nontumor lung or frozen PBMC; it was then sequenced unsorted. The donors comprised around 76 untreated early-stage non-small cell lung cancer patients.

The chain links TRBV11-3 to TRBJ2-3; TRBD2 aligns across 10 bases. The clonotype was recovered from a female donor with early-stage non-small cell lung cancer. Here the sequenced sample was PBMCs, taken at surgery. For the CDR3, the DNA is TGTGCCAGCAGCCGTGACGGGAGCGGGAGGGCCACAGATACGCAGTATTTT. Its translation: CASSRDGSGRATDTQYF. Complete variable domain (other parts from reference TRBV11-3 and TRBJ2-3): EAGVVQSPRYKIIEKKQPVAFWCNPISGHNTLYWYLQNLGQGPELLIRYENEEAVDDSQLPKDRFSAERLKGVDSTLKIQPAELGDSAVYLCASSRDGSGRATDTQYFGPGTRLTVL.